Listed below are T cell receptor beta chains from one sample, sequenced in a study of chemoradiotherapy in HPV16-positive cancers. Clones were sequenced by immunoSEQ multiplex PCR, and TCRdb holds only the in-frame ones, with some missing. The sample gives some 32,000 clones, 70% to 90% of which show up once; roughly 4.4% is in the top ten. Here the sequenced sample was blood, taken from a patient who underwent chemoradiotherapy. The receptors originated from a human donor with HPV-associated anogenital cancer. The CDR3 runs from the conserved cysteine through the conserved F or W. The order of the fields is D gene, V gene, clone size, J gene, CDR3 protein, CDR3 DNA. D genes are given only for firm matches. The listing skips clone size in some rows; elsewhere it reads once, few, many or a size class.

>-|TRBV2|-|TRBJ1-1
CASGGGLGTEAFF
TGTGCCAGCGGCGGGGGTCTGGGTACTGAAGCTTTCTTT
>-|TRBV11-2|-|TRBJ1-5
CAGSSSRDGEQPQHF
TGTGCCGGCAGCTCCTCCCGGGACGGGGAACAGCCCCAGCATTTT
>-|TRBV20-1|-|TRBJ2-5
CSADRETQYF
TGCAGTGCTGACCGAGAGACCCAGTACTTC
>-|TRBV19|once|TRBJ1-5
CASGLSNQPQHF
TGTGCCAGTGGGCTGAGCAATCAGCCCCAGCATTTT
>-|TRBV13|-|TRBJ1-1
CASSPPSIGGNKAFF
TGTGCCAGCAGCCCCCCGTCCATCGGAGGGAATAAAGCTTTCTTT
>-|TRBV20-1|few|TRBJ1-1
CSAIPGTEAFF
TGCAGTGCTATTCCTGGCACTGAAGCTTTCTTT
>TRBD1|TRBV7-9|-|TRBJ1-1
CASSLRGQGSTEAFF
TGTGCCAGCAGCTTACGAGGACAGGGGAGCACTGAAGCTTTCTTT
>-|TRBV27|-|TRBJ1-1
CASNLNRANTEAFF
TGTGCCAGCAACCTAAACAGGGCGAACACTGAAGCTTTCTTT
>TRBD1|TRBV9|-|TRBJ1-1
CASSFRDRATDTEAFF
TGTGCCAGCAGCTTCCGGGACAGGGCAACGGACACTGAAGCTTTCTTT
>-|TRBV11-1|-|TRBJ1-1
CARERKVNTEAFF
TGTGCCCGTGAGCGGAAAGTGAACACTGAAGCTTTCTTT
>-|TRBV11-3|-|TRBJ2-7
CASSLEGQSYEQYF
TGTGCCAGCAGCTTAGAAGGACAGAGCTACGAGCAGTACTTC
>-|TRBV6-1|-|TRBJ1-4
CASTQGIPNEKLFF
TGTGCCAGCACTCAGGGTATCCCTAATGAAAAACTGTTTTTT
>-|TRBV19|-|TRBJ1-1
CASSIYQIAGNTEAFF
TGTGCCAGTAGTATTTATCAGATAGCGGGGAACACTGAAGCTTTCTTT
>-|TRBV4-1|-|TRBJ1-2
CASSQGLRGLGYGYTF
TGCGCCAGCAGCCAAGGTCTAAGGGGATTGGGCTATGGCTACACCTTC
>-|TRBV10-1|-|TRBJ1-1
CASSETGLETEAFF
TGCGCCAGCAGTGAGACAGGCTTGGAGACTGAAGCTTTCTTT
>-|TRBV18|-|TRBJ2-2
CASSPSPSRPGNTGELFF
TGTGCCAGCTCACCATCCCCAAGTCGTCCAGGGAACACCGGGGAGCTGTTTTTT
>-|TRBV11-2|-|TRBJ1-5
CASSLDRVGQPQHF
TGTGCCAGCAGCTTAGACAGGGTCGGTCAGCCCCAGCATTTT
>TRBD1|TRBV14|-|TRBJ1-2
CASSQGTGGSYGYTF
TGTGCCAGCAGCCAAGGGACAGGAGGAAGCTATGGCTACACCTTC
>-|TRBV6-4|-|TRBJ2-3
CASSAVGASGPDTQYF
TGTGCCAGCAGTGCGGTGGGCGCAAGTGGGCCAGATACGCAGTATTTT
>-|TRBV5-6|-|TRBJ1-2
CASSNPTVRVYGYTF
TGTGCCAGCAGCAATCCGACAGTTAGGGTCTATGGCTACACCTTC
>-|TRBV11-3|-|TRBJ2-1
CASSPGQENNEQFF
TGTGCCAGCAGCCCTGGCCAAGAAAACAATGAGCAGTTCTTC
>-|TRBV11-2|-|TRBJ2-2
CASSLIPAGRTGELFF
TGTGCCAGCAGCTTAATCCCGGCGGGACGTACCGGGGAGCTGTTTTTT
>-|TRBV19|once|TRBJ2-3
CASSRTSSTDTQYF
TGTGCCAGTAGTAGAACTTCTAGCACAGATACGCAGTATTTT
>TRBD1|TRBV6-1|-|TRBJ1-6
CASSVGTDNSPLHF
TGTGCCAGCAGTGTCGGGACAGATAATTCACCCCTCCACTTT
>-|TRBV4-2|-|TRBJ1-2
CASSQEMSGFYYGYTF
TGTGCCAGCAGCCAAGAGATGTCGGGGTTCTACTACGGCTACACCTTC
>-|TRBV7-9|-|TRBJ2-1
CASSFGGKGNEQFF
TGTGCCAGCAGCTTCGGGGGAAAGGGCAATGAGCAGTTCTTC
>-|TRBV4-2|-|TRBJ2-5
CASSPKKSDPGPDAETQYF
TGTGCCAGCAGCCCTAAAAAATCAGATCCGGGACCCGACGCAGAGACCCAGTACTTC
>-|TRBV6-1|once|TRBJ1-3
CASSELGESGNTIYF
TGTGCCAGCAGTGAACTGGGAGAATCTGGAAACACCATATATTTT
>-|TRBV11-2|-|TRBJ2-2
CASSLEGAGTGELFF
TGTGCCAGCAGCTTAGAGGGGGCTGGGACCGGGGAGCTGTTTTTT
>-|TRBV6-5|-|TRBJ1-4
CASSEPRNEKLFF
TGTGCCAGCAGTGAACCCCGTAATGAAAAACTGTTTTTT
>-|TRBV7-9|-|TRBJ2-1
CASSPVAGLAEQFF
TGTGCCAGCAGCCCAGTGGCGGGGTTGGCTGAGCAGTTCTTC